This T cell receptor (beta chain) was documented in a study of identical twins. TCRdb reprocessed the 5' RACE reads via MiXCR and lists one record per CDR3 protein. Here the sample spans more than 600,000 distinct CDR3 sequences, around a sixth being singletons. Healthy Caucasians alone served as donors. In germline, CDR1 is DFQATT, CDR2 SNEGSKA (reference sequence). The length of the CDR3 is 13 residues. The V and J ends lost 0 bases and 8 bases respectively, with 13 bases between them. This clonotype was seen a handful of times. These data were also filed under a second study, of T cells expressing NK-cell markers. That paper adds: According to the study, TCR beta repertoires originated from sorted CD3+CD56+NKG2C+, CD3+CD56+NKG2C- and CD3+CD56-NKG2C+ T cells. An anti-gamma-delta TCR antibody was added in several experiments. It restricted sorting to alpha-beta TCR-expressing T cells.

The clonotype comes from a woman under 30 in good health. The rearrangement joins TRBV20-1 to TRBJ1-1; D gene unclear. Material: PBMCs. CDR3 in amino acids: CSARDRMGLEAFF. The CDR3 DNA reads TGCAGTGCTAGAGATCGAATGGGTTTAGAAGCTTTCTTT.